This entry is about one T cell receptor (beta chain). What it binds is not known. The CDR3 is 17 residues long. V lost 0 bases, J lost 6 bases, and 11 bases stayed unmatched. Per the germline V gene, CDR1 is SGHKS and CDR2 is YYEKEE (reference sequence). Unique molecular identifiers were used to barcode this TCRbeta library. One entry per CDR3 protein, called by TCRdb with MiXCR from the PCR reads. The table shows 60,000 to 100,000 distinct CDR3 sequences, with 15% to 20% occurring only once. This record belongs to a study of T-cell reconstitution after alpha-beta-depleted transplantation in children. Findings of the study overall: Reports say that about two months after transplant, the alpha-beta T cells came out of several hundred graft clones that had expanded.

The sample here was PBMCs, mostly from graft donor cells, taken 360 days after TCRalphabeta/CD19-depleted stem cell transplant. The clonotype originates from a male patient aged 2 to 10 who had a stem cell transplant for acute lymphoblastic leukemia, so the T cells may come from the graft donor. The chain combines TRBV5-5 with TRBJ1-1, with 10 nucleotides matching TRBD1. In DNA form, the CDR3 reads TGTGCCAGCAGCTTGGCAACGGGACAGGGGCCGAGGGCTGAAGCTTTCTTT. It translates to CASSLATGQGPRAEAFF.